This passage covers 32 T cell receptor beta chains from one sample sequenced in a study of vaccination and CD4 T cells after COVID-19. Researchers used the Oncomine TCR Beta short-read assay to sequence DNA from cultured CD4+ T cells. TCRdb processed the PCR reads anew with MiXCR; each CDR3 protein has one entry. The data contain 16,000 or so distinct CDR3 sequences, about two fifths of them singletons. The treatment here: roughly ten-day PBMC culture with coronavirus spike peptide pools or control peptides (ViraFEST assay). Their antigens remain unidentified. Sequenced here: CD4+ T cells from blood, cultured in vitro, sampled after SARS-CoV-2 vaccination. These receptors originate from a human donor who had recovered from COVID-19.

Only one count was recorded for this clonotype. CDR3 loop: CASTMTRELYEQYF. The CDR3 bases are TGTGCCAGCACCATGACTAGGGAGCTTTACGAGCAGTACTTC. The rearrangement uses TRBV6-1 and TRBJ2-7; TRBD2 might be the D (6 bases). Between the trimmed V and J ends, which lost 7 bases and 4 bases, there was a span of 17 bases. This CDR3 is 14 amino acids long. The germline V gene has CDR1 MNHNS and CDR2 SASEGT.

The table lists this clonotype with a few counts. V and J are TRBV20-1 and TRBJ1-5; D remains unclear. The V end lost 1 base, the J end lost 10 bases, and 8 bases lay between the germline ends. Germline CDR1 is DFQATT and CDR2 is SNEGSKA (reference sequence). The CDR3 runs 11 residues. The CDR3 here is CSARVGSPQHF. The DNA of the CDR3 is TGCAGTGCTAGAGTCGGTTCACCCCAGCATTTT.

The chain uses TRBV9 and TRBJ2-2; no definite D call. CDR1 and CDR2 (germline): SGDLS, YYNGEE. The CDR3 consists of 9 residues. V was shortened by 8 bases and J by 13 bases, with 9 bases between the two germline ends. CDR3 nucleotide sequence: TGTGCCAGACACGGGTGGCTGTTTTTT. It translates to CARHGWLFF.

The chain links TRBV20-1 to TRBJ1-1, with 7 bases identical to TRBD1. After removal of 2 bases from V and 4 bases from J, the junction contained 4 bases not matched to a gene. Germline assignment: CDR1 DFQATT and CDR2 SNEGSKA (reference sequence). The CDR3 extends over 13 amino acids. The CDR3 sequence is CSARKGGGTEAFF. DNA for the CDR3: TGCAGTGCTAGAAAAGGGGGCGGCACTGAAGCTTTCTTT.

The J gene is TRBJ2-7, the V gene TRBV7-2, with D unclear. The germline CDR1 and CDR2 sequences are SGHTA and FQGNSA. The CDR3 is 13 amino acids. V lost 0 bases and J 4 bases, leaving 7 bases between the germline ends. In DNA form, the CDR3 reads TGTGCCAGCAGCTTAGCAGGGCTTTACGAGCAGTACTTC. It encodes CASSLAGLYEQYF.

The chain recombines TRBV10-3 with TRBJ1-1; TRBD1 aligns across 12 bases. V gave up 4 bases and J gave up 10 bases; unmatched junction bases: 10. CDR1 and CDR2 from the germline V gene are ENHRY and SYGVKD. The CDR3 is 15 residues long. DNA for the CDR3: TGTGCCATCAGTGCCGGGGGACAGGGGGCCGAAGGAGCTTTCTTT. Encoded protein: CAISAGGQGAEGAFF.

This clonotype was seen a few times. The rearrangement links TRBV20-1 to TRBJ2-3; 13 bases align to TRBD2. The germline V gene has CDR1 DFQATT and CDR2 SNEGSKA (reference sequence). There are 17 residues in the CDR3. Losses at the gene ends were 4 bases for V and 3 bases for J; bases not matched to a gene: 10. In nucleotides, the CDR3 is TGCAGTGCTAAAGCCTCACTGACTAGCGGGAGGACAGATACGCAGTATTTT. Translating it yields CSAKASLTSGRTDTQYF.

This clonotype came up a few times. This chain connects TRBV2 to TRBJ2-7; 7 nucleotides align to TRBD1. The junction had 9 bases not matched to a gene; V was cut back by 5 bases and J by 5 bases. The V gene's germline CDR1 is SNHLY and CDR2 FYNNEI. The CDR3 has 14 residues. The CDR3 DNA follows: TGTGCCAGCAGTAGACAGGGCGTATATGACGAGCAGTACTTC. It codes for CASSRQGVYDEQYF. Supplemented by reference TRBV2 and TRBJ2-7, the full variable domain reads EPEVTQTPSHQVTQMGQEVILRCVPISNHLYFYWYRQILGQKVEFLVSFYNNEISEKSEIFDDQFSVERPDGSNFTLKIRSTKLEDSAMYFCASSRQGVYDEQYFGPGTRLTVT.

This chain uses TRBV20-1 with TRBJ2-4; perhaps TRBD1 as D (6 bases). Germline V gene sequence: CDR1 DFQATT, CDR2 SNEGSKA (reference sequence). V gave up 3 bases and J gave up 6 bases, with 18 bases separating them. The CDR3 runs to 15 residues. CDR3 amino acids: CSASLGNRVLNIQYF. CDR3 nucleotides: TGCAGTGCTAGTTTGGGCAACAGGGTACTAAACATTCAGTACTTC.

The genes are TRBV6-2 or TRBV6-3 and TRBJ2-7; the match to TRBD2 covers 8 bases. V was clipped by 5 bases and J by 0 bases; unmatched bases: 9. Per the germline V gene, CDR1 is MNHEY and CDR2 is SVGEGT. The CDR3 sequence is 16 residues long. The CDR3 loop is CASSLLAGDVSYEQYF. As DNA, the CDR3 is TGTGCCAGCAGTCTTCTAGCGGGCGACGTCTCCTACGAGCAGTACTTC.

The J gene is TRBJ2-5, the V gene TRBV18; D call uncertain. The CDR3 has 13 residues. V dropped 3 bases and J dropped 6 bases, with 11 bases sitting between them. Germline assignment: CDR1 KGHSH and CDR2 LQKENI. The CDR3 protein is CASSPEVWQTQYF. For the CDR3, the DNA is TGTGCCAGCTCACCGGAAGTTTGGCAGACCCAGTACTTC.

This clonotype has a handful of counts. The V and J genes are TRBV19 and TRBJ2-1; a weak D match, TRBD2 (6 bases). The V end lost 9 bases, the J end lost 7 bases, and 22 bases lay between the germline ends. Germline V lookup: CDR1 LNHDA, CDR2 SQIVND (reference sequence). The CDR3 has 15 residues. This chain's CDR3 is CASTSPRWRGNEQFF. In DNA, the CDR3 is TGTGCCAGCACTTCTCCCCGTTGGCGGGGTAATGAGCAGTTCTTC.

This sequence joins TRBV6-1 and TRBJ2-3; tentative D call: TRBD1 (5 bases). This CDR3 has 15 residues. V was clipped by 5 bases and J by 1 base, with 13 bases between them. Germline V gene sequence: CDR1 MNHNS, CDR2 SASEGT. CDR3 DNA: TGTGCCAGCAGTAATCAGGGTGGGGGCACAGATACGCAGTATTTT. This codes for CASSNQGGGTDTQYF.

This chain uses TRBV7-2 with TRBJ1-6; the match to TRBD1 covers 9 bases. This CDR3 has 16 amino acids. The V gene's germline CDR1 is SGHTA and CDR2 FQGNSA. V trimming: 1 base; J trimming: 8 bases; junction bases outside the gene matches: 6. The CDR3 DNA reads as TGTGCCAGCAGCTTAGGAGGGACAGGGAGTGATTCACCCCTCCACTTT. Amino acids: CASSLGGTGSDSPLHF.

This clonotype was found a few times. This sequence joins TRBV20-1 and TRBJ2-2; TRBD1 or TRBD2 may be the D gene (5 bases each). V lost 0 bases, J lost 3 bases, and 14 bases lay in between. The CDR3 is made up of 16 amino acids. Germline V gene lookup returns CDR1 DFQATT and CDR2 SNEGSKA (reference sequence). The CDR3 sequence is CSARDIGTEHTGELFF. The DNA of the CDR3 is TGCAGTGCTAGAGATATCGGGACCGAACACACCGGGGAGCTGTTTTTT.

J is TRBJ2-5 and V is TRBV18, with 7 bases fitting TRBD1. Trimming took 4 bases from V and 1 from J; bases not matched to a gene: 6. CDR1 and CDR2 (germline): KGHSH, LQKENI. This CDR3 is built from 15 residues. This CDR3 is CASSLQTGRQETQYF. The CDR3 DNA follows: TGTGCCAGCTCACTCCAGACAGGGCGCCAAGAGACCCAGTACTTC. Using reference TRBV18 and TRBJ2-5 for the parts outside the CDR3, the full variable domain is NAGVMQNPRHLVRRRGQEARLRCSPMKGHSHVYWYRQLPEEGLKFMVYLQKENIIDESGMPKERFSAEFPKEGPSILRIQQVVRGDSAAYFCASSLQTGRQETQYFGPGTRLLVL.

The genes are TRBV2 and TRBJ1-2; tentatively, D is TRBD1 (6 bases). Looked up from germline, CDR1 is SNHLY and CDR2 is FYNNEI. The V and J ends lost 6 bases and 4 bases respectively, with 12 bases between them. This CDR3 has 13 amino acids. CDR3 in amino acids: CASRLGTLYGYTF. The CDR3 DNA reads TGTGCCAGCAGGCTCGGGACACTCTATGGCTACACCTTC.

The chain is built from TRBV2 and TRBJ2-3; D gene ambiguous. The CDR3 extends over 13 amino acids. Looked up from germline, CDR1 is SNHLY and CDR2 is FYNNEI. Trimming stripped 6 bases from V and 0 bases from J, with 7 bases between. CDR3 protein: CASRASSTDTQYF. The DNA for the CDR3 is TGTGCCAGCAGAGCTTCTAGCACAGATACGCAGTATTTT.

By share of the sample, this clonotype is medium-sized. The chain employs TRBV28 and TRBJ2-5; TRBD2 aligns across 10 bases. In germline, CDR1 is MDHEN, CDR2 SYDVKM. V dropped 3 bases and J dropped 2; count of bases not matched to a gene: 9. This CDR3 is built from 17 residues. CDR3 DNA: TGTGCCAGCAGTTTGTCTAGCGGGAGAGGCCGGCAAGAGACCCAGTACTTC. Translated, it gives CASSLSSGRGRQETQYF.

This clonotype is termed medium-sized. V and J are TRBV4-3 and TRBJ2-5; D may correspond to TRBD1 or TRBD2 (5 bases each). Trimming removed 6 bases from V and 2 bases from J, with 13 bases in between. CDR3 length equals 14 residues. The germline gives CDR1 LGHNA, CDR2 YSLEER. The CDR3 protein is CASSISGTQETQYF. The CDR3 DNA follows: TGCGCCAGCAGTATCTCCGGGACGCAAGAGACCCAGTACTTC.

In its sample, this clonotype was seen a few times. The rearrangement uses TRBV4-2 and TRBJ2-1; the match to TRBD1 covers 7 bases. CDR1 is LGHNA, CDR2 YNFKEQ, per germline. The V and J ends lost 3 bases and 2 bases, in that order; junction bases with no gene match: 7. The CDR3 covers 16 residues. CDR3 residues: CASSQRDRAAYNEQFF. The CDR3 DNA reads TGTGCCAGCAGCCAGAGAGACAGGGCGGCCTACAATGAGCAGTTCTTC.

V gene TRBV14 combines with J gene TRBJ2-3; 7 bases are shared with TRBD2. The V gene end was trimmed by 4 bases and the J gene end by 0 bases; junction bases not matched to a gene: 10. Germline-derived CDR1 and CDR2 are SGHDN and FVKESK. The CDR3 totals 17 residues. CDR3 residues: CASSPRSGGLSTDTQYF. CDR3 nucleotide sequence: TGTGCCAGCAGCCCCCGCTCGGGAGGTCTTAGCACAGATACGCAGTATTTT.

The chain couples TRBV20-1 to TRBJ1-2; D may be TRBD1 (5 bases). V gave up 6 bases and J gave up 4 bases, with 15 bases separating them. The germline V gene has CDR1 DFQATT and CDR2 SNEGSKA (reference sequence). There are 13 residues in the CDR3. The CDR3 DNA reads TGCAGTGCCGCACCCGGGACGGGCTATGGCTACACCTTC. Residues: CSAAPGTGYGYTF.

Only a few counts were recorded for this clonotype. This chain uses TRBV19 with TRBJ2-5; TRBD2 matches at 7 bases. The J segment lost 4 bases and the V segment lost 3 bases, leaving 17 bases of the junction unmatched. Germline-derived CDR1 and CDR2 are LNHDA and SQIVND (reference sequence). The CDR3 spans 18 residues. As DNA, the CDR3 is TGTGCCAGTAGTATTCGACTTCGATGGCGGGAGCGGGGAGAGACCCAGTACTTC. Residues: CASSIRLRWRERGETQYF.

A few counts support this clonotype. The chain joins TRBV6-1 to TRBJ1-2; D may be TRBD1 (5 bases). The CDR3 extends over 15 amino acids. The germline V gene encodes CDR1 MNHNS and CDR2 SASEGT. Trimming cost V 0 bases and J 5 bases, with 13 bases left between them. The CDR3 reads CASSEAGQITYGYTF. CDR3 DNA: TGTGCCAGCAGTGAAGCGGGGCAGATCACGTATGGCTACACCTTC.

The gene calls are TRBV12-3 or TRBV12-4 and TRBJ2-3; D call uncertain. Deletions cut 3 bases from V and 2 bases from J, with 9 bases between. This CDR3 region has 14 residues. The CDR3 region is CASSFEVYTDTQYF. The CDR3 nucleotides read TGTGCCAGCAGTTTCGAGGTTTACACAGATACGCAGTATTTT.

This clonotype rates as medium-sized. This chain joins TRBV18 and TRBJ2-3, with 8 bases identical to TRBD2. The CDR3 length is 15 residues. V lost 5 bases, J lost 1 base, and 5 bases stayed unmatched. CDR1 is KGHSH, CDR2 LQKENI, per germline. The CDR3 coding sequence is TGTGCCAGCTCAGTTCAAGCGGGGGGCACAGATACGCAGTATTTT. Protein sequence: CASSVQAGGTDTQYF.

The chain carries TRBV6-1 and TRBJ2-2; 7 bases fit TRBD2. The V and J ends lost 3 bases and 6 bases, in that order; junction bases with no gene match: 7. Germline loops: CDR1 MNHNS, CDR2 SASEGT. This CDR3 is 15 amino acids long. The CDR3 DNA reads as TGTGCCAGCAGTGATGGACTAGTTTTTGCCGGGGAGCTGTTTTTT. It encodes CASSDGLVFAGELFF.

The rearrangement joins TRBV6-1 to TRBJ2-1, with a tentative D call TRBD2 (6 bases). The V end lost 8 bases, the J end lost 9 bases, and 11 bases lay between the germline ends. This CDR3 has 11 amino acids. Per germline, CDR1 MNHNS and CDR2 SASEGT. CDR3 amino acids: CASAGRSEQFF. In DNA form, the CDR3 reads TGTGCCAGCGCAGGGAGGAGTGAGCAGTTCTTC.

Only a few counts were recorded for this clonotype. CDR3 bases: TGTGCCAGCAGCCGACGACTAGTGGCACAAGAGACCCAGTACTTC. This sequence encodes CASSRRLVAQETQYF. The J gene is TRBJ2-5, the V gene TRBV5-6; possibly TRBD2 for D (6 bases). Trimming shortened V by 4 bases and J by 2 bases, and 15 bases separated the two germline ends. Germline CDR1 SGHDT, CDR2 YYEEEE. This CDR3 is 15 amino acids long.

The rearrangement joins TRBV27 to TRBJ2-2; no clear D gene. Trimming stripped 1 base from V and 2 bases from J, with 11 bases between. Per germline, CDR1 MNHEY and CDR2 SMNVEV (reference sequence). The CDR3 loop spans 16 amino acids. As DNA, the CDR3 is TGTGCCAGCAGTTTATACCACCGGACCAACACCGGGGAGCTGTTTTTT. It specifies CASSLYHRTNTGELFF.

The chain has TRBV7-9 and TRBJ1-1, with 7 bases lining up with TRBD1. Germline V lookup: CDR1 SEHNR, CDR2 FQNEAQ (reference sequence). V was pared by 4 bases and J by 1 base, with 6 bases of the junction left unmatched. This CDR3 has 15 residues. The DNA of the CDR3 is TGTGCCAGCAGCTCGAGACAGGGACCGAACACTGAAGCTTTCTTT. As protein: CASSSRQGPNTEAFF.